This TCR beta chain stems from a study of CD8+ T cells in alopecia areata (dated by TCRdb to 2017 to 2018). For context, the study as a whole: Treated patients were enrolled in an open-label pilot trial of oral tofacitinib at 5 to 10 mg twice daily for moderate-to-severe alopecia areata. Scalp clonality was compared across normal scalp (n=4), patchy alopecia areata scalp (n=8), and alopecia totalis/universalis scalp (n=8). On the human side, TCRbeta sequencing was run on scalp tissue and on sorted CD4+ and CD8+ peripheral blood T cells from healthy controls and from alopecia areata patients with either patchy or totalis/universalis disease. In both human patients and the C3H/HeJ mouse model, the study applied high-throughput TCRbeta sequencing to look at T cell clonal expansion in alopecia areata. Patients stayed on tofacitinib for 6 to 18 months and then had 6 months of follow-up off drug so that delayed response and recurrence could be assessed. TCRbeta CDR3 regions were amplified by immunoSEQ multiplex PCR using 35 Vbeta forward and 13 Jbeta reverse primers. Patients on tofacitinib were biopsied at baseline and after 4 and 24 weeks of treatment, and several of the patients also had a later scalp biopsy. The RNA source kit depended on sample type: the PAXgene miRNA kit for fixed scalp, the miRNeasy kit for PBMCs, and the RNeasy kit for mouse skin.

V gives up 8 bases and J gives up 4 bases, and the segment between their germline ends measures 10 bases. From the cysteine through the phenylalanine, the CDR3 covers 11 amino acids. Only the CDR3 part of the read is kept: 33 bases, read in frame from the first base. Looking up the germline V gene yields CDR1 SQVTM and CDR2 ANQGSEA. The protocol used for the library was the immunoSEQ multiplex PCR assay. RNA was extracted from all samples and reverse transcribed into cDNA as template for TCR sequencing. SuperScript III was used for first-strand cDNA synthesis, primed with a 2:1 mix of oligo-dT and random hexamers. A synthetic immune receptor repertoire was used to assess amplification bias, and residual bias was removed computationally. As for the authors' bioinformatics: Raw reads were preprocessed to remove errors, and CDR3 was defined by IMGT conventions from the conserved cysteine to phenylalanine. Clonality was calculated as 1 minus Shannon entropy normalized by log2 of the number of productive unique TCRs. Whether scalp clones were CD4 or CD8 was inferred by matching scalp TCRbeta sequences against CD4 and CD8 repertoires sorted from blood. In its TCRdb copy, this immuneACCESS table keeps in-frame sequences only and misses some clones. Where compared with another copy, unresolved V genes explain less than half of these, and the others have no known cause. V, J and clone size were drawn from that table, and D and trimming were deduced from the DNA. For this sample the table gives almost 250,000 clones, of which around 67% were detected only once. 1% to 1.5% of the sample is held by the ten biggest clonotypes.

Broad study findings and their caveats: Compared with normal scalp, lesional scalp, particularly in alopecia totalis/universalis, had higher clonality and more expanded CD8+ clones, which suggests antigenic drive. Unlike mouse skin, which is dominated by gammadelta T cells, normal human skin has resident alphabeta T cells that are also sequenced, and this complicates analysis of the scalp TCR repertoire. Shared TCR sequences between patients were less evident than in mice, which may be partly attributable to HLA diversity in the patient population.

Comment on this clone: Its antigen target is currently unknown. Base qualities are not recorded, but no much larger clone differs from it by a single base.

The sample's time point label, in plain terms: baseline before oral tofacitinib. From alopecia areata patients, peripheral blood was collected along with lesional scalp punch biopsies. After PBMCs were isolated by density centrifugation and stained for CD3, CD4 and CD8, a FACSAria was used to sort CD4+ and CD8+ T cells. The receptor comes from a human donor with alopecia areata. Sample: CD4+ T cells sorted from blood, taken at week 0. The sequence links TRBV29-1 to TRBJ2-3; the D gene is possibly TRBD1 or TRBD2, each agreeing over 5 bases. CDR3 reads: CSSRGADTQYF. The nucleotide sequence reads TGCAGCTCCCGAGGGGCAGATACGCAGTATTTT.